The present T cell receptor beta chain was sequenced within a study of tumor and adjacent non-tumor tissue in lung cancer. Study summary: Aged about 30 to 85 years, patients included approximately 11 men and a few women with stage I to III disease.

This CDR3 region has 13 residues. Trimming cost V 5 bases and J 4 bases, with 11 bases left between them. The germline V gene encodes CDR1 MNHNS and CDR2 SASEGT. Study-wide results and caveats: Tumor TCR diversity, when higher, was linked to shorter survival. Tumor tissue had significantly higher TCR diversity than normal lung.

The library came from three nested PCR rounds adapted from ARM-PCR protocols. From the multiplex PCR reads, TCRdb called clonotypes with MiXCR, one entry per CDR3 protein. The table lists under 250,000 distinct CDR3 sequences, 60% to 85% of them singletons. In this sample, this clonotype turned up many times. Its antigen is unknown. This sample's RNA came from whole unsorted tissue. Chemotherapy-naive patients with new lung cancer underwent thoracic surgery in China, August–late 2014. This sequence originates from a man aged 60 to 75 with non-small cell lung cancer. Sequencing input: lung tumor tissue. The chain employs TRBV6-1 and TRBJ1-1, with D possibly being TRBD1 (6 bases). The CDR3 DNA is TGTGCCAGCAGTCCCAGGGGTGCCACTGAAGCTTTCTTT. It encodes CASSPRGATEAFF.